The TCR beta chain under discussion was sequenced for a study of blood T cell repertoires in COVID-19. Across the study: PBMCs, B-cell-depleted T cells, or T cells were the source of the cDNA or gDNA that made up the material.

Clones were sequenced by immunoSEQ multiplex PCR, and TCRdb holds only the in-frame ones, with some missing. This sample has approximately 140,000 clones, with roughly 88% found just once. Trimming at V came to 5 bases and at J to 1 base, leaving 9 bases not matched to a gene. This CDR3 region has 16 residues. CDR1 and CDR2 from the germline V gene are LNHDA and SQIVND (reference sequence). Material for sequencing was peripheral blood. The sequence was collected from a man between 60 and 75 years old with active or convalescent COVID-19. The chain is built from TRBV19 and TRBJ2-5, with 8 bases that match TRBD2. CDR3 sequence (DNA): TGTGCCAGTAGTGCATATATCAGCGGGAGCCAAGAGACCCAGTACTTC. Protein: CASSAYISGSQETQYF.